This TCR beta chain stems from a study of blood T cell repertoires in COVID-19 (dated by TCRdb to about 2020). The study in broad terms: Collaborator samples came from the United States, Italy and Spain and covered acute and convalescent phases of COVID-19. The sample metadata nearly always contained a de-identified subject ID, COVID-19 status, age in years and sex. Samples were obtained from the ongoing ImmuneRACE study (first 160 participants) and from about 1,300 subjects provided by 6 global collaborators. The repertoires were made available in a free public database intended to serve as a resource for research on the immune response to SARS-CoV-2. Where available, HLA class I and class II types were obtained from metadata supplied by the sample provider rather than from assay-based typing. The prospective study material was composed of cDNA or gDNA derived from T cells, B-cell-depleted T cells, or PBMCs. The dataset comprised deeply sampled blood TCRbeta repertoires from subjects exposed to, actively infected with, or recovered from COVID-19. Results and caveats for the whole study, not just this receptor: How much clinical and demographic metadata was included differed by source and by participant, and the metadata was provided uncurated.

The immunoSEQ Assay, a bias-controlled multiplex PCR, was used to amplify TCRbeta CDR3 regions from genomic DNA. For the original study's pipeline: Nucleated cell counts per sample were estimated from amplification of reference gene primers within the assay. Sequence reads were collapsed and filtered to measure the absolute abundance of every unique TCRbeta CDR3 rearrangement. For each sample, productive Simpson clonality was calculated as the square root of Simpson's diversity index over productive rearrangements. TCRdb re-hosts the immuneACCESS table, in-frame sequences only. Its copies lack some clones; in the studies checked, an unresolved V gene accounts for under half of them, and the cause for the rest is not known. The DNA was the basis for D and trimming; V, J and clone size are from that table. For this sample there are about 130,000 clones; roughly 90% appear just once. Of the sample, about 2.3% falls within the top ten clones.

In the prospective study, participants were 18 to 89 years old, resided in about 25 geographic areas of the United States, and were enrolled through a virtual design. Cohort assignment in the prospective study relied on participant-reported clinical history from a screening survey and a study questionnaire. ImmuneRACE Cohort 3 recovered participants were defined by two consecutive negative NP/OP PCR tests, healthcare professional clearance, or symptom resolution. In the prospective study, whole blood, serum and a nasopharyngeal or oropharyngeal swab were collected from each participant by mobile phlebotomists. Over a roughly two-month period, participants in the prospective study had the option of providing additional blood draws and questionnaires. Prospective study blood samples were shipped either frozen or at room temperature before DNA extraction. This clone appeared a single time. The antigen it binds to is not known. No base quality information exists; no much larger clone differs at one position.

CDR1 and CDR2, per the germline V gene (reference sequence), are DFQATT and SNEGSKA. For this chain, trimming is 3 bases at the V end and 5 bases at the J end, and the number of junction bases without a gene match is 3. The cysteine opens and the phenylalanine closes a CDR3 of 12 amino acids. Of the read, only the CDR3 DNA is kept; its 36 bases are in frame from base 1. This clonotype was sampled from a woman between 45 and 65 years old who had recovered from COVID-19. The rearrangement combines TRBV20-1 with TRBJ2-5; TRBD2 lines up with 7 middle nucleotides. Sequences were obtained from PBMCs or T cells enriched from blood (not recorded which). At the DNA level, the sequence is TGCAGTGCTAGTGACGGGAGGGAGACCCAGTACTTC. This sequence encodes CSASDGRETQYF.